This entry concerns a single T cell receptor beta chain. Clinical history reported by participants formed the basis on which cohorts were assigned. Donors in Cohort 3 counted as recovered after two negative PCRs, clearance, or symptom resolution. This sample is drawn from a study of blood T cell repertoires in COVID-19. In the study overall: Researchers got acute and convalescent COVID-19 samples from the United States, Italy and Spain. The cDNA or gDNA used as material had been derived from T cells, B-cell-depleted T cells, or PBMCs.

V lost 1 base and J lost 8, with 8 bases in between. This CDR3 has 12 amino acids. Germline loops: CDR1 MNHNS, CDR2 SASEGT. Here immunoSEQ multiplex PCR was the method, and the copy in TCRdb shows in-frame clones only, minus some. The sample has 250,000 to 300,000 clones, 70% to 90% seen once. The chain links TRBV6-1 to TRBJ1-2; D is unclear. Sequencing input: PBMCs or T cells enriched from blood (not recorded which). The clonotype originates from a woman in her forties or fifties who had recovered from COVID-19. Here the CDR3 DNA reads TGTGCCAGCAGTGAAGGACGGAGGGGCTACACCTTC. This translates into CASSEGRRGYTF.